Following are 22 T cell receptor beta chains from one sample sequenced in a study of T cell changes during pregnancy in multiple sclerosis. Only in-frame clones appear in the TCRdb table, and some are missing; sequencing was by immunoSEQ multiplex PCR. The sample contains some 40,000 clones, about 95% of which appear only once. The specimen comprised CD4+ T cells from peripheral blood mononuclear cells, sampled in the second trimester of pregnancy. The source of these receptors is a female donor with multiple sclerosis, enrolled in a pregnancy study.

This sequence joins TRBV7-8 and TRBJ2-5; 8 nucleotides agree with TRBD1. V lost 5 bases to trimming and J lost 3 bases; unmatched junction nucleotides: 8. This CDR3 is 15 amino acids long. Per the germline V gene, CDR1 is SGHVS and CDR2 is FQNEAQ. This CDR3 is CASSQQGALKETQYF. CDR3 nucleotides: TGTGCCAGCAGCCAGCAGGGGGCGTTAAAAGAGACCCAGTACTTC. Using reference TRBV7-8 and TRBJ2-5 for the parts outside the CDR3, the full variable domain is GAGVSQSPRYKVAKRGQDVALRCDPISGHVSLFWYQQALGQGPEFLTYFQNEAQLDKSGLPSDRFFAERPEGSVSTLKIQRTQQEDSAVYLCASSQQGALKETQYFGPGTRLLVL.

This rearrangement joins TRBV7-2 to TRBJ1-5; D is uncertain. Trimming shortened V by 4 bases and J by 2 bases, and 18 bases separated the two germline ends. The germline CDR1 and CDR2 sequences are SGHTA and FQGNSA. This CDR3 spans 17 amino acids. The chain's CDR3 is CASSSHPTGIGNQPQHF. Written as DNA, the CDR3 is TGTGCCAGCAGCTCCCACCCGACGGGAATTGGCAATCAGCCCCAGCATTTT.

This clone was seen once. The chain links TRBV7-9 to TRBJ1-2; 11 bases are shared with TRBD1. There are 15 residues in the CDR3. The germline V gene encodes CDR1 SEHNR and CDR2 FQNEAQ (reference sequence). V shed 5 bases and J 4 bases; nucleotides not matched to a gene: 6. CDR3 protein: CASSRPGQGVYGYTF. Here the CDR3 DNA reads TGTGCCAGCAGCCGCCCGGGACAGGGGGTCTATGGCTACACCTTC.

The V and J genes are TRBV18 and TRBJ2-2; maybe TRBD1 (6 bases). There are 18 residues in the CDR3. The germline V gene has CDR1 KGHSH and CDR2 LQKENI. The V and J ends lost 3 bases and 2 bases respectively, with 19 bases between them. The CDR3: CASSPKQDRRLNTGELFF. The CDR3 bases are TGTGCCAGCTCACCTAAGCAAGACAGGAGACTTAACACCGGGGAGCTGTTTTTT. The complete variable domain, with remaining parts taken from reference TRBV18 and TRBJ2-2, reads NAGVMQNPRHLVRRRGQEARLRCSPMKGHSHVYWYRQLPEEGLKFMVYLQKENIIDESGMPKERFSAEFPKEGPSILRIQQVVRGDSAAYFCASSPKQDRRLNTGELFFGEGSRLTVL.

In regard to this clone: The limits of the CDR3 on the DNA are not certain, so only TCRdb's listed CDR3 is given. The chain links TRBV2 to TRBJ1-5; the table's D call of TRBD1 was not tested on the DNA. Germline CDR1 SNHLY, CDR2 FYNNEI. The CDR3 adds up to 14 amino acids, both ends counted. The CDR3 sequence: CASSEVGTGSLWHF.

The chain uses TRBV11-1 and TRBJ1-2, with 7 positions matching TRBD1. The CDR3 extends over 14 amino acids. Per the germline V gene, CDR1 is SGHAT and CDR2 is FQDESV (reference sequence). V gave up 5 bases and J gave up 3 bases; unmatched junction bases: 6. CDR3 residues: CASSKRQGHYGYTF. In DNA form, the CDR3 reads TGTGCCAGCAGCAAAAGACAGGGACACTATGGCTACACCTTC.

The chain uses TRBV11-3 and TRBJ2-5; 8 bases are shared with TRBD1. V was pared by 1 base and J by 4 bases, with 5 bases of the junction left unmatched. Germline CDR1 SGHNT, CDR2 YENEEA. This CDR3 comprises 15 residues. The CDR3 is CASSLGAGGGETQYF. In nucleotides, the CDR3 is TGTGCCAGCAGCTTAGGGGCAGGGGGCGGAGAGACCCAGTACTTC. The full variable domain, rest sourced from reference TRBV11-3 and TRBJ2-5, is EAGVVQSPRYKIIEKKQPVAFWCNPISGHNTLYWYLQNLGQGPELLIRYENEEAVDDSQLPKDRFSAERLKGVDSTLKIQPAELGDSAVYLCASSLGAGGGETQYFGPGTRLLVL.

The rearrangement joins TRBV19 to TRBJ1-4, with a tentative D call TRBD1 (5 bases). The CDR3 is made up of 15 amino acids. Germline V lookup: CDR1 LNHDA, CDR2 SQIVND (reference sequence). The V end was cut by 6 bases, the J end by 4 bases, with 15 bases between. The CDR3 nucleotides read TGTGCCAGTAGGGGAGCGGGGCTCGGTAATGAAAAACTGTTTTTT. Amino acid sequence: CASRGAGLGNEKLFF.

The V and J genes are TRBV7-2 and TRBJ1-1, with D possibly being TRBD1 (6 bases). Between the trimmed V and J ends, which lost 4 bases and 5 bases, there was a span of 20 bases. This CDR3 is built from 16 residues. Per the germline V gene, CDR1 is SGHTA and CDR2 is FQGNSA. CDR3 region: CASSSHAGGASTEAFF. CDR3 bases: TGTGCCAGCAGCTCCCACGCCGGGGGGGCAAGTACTGAAGCTTTCTTT.

This clone has a handful of counts. The rearrangement joins TRBV5-1 to TRBJ1-1; TRBD1 aligns across 8 bases. The CDR3 length is 14 residues. CDR1 is SGHRS, CDR2 YFSETQ, per germline. The V segment lost 3 bases and the J segment 5 bases; nucleotides outside the gene matches: 6. The CDR3 here is CASSYGTGRTEAFF. As DNA, the CDR3 is TGCGCCAGCAGCTACGGGACAGGTAGGACTGAAGCTTTCTTT. Full variable domain (outside the CDR3, taken from reference TRBV5-1 and TRBJ1-1): KAGVTQTPRYLIKTRGQQVTLSCSPISGHRSVSWYQQTPGQGLQFLFEYFSETQRNKGNFPGRFSGRQFSNSRSEMNVSTLELGDSALYLCASSYGTGRTEAFFGQGTRLTVV.

V is TRBV5-4 and J is TRBJ1-2; D might be TRBD1 (5 bases). The V end lost 2 bases, the J end lost 6 bases, and 17 bases lay between the germline ends. CDR1 SGHNT and CDR2 YYREEE come from the germline V gene (reference sequence). The CDR3 has 15 amino acids. The CDR3: CASSFVDTLGDGYTF. CDR3 nucleotides: TGTGCCAGCAGCTTCGTGGACACCTTAGGGGATGGCTACACCTTC.

The genes are TRBV2 and TRBJ2-2, with D possibly TRBD2 on 5 matching bases. The germline V and J ends were trimmed by 4 bases and 5 bases, with 20 bases remaining between them. CDR3 length: 17 amino acids. Looked up from germline, CDR1 is SNHLY and CDR2 is FYNNEI. The CDR3 sequence: CASSGGMMRALTGELFF. The CDR3 region has the DNA TGTGCCAGCAGTGGAGGGATGATGAGGGCCTTAACCGGGGAGCTGTTTTTT.

The chain has TRBV2 and TRBJ1-5, with a tentative D call TRBD1 (5 bases). The germline V gene has CDR1 SNHLY and CDR2 FYNNEI. The CDR3 sequence is 14 residues long. Trimming took off 2 bases at V and 9 bases at J, with 14 bases between the two ends. The CDR3 reads CASSESTGPGPQHF. The CDR3 nucleotides are TGTGCCAGCAGTGAATCCACAGGTCCCGGGCCCCAGCATTTT. Full variable domain (rest looked up from reference TRBV2 and TRBJ1-5): EPEVTQTPSHQVTQMGQEVILRCVPISNHLYFYWYRQILGQKVEFLVSFYNNEISEKSEIFDDQFSVERPDGSNFTLKIRSTKLEDSAMYFCASSESTGPGPQHFGDGTRLSIL.

The chain combines TRBV18 with TRBJ1-4, with 9 bases matching TRBD1. The CDR3 covers 14 residues. V lost 2 bases and J lost 7; bases outside the gene matches: 2. The V gene's germline CDR1 is KGHSH and CDR2 LQKENI. CDR3 bases: TGTGCCAGCTCACCAGACAGGGGGAGTGAAAAACTGTTTTTT. This codes for CASSPDRGSEKLFF.

CDR3 in DNA: TGCGCCAGCAGCCGCGGAAGTAGCGGGGGAAGCACAGATACGCAGTATTTT. This translates into CASSRGSSGGSTDTQYF. This chain links TRBV5-1 with TRBJ2-3; 9 bases fit TRBD2. Unmatched junction bases numbered 9, after V lost 4 bases and J lost 0 bases. The germline CDR1 and CDR2 sequences are SGHRS and YFSETQ. The CDR3 length is 17 residues.

The J gene is TRBJ2-2, the V gene TRBV4-2, with a weak D call TRBD1 (5 bases). The V end was cut by 1 base, the J end by 7 bases, with 16 bases between. The CDR3 totals 16 residues. The germline gives CDR1 LGHNA, CDR2 YNFKEQ. The CDR3, as DNA: TGTGCCAGCAGCCAAGTCCAAGGGCAGGGATTCGGGGAGCTGTTTTTT. Its translation is CASSQVQGQGFGELFF.

As DNA, the CDR3 is TGTGCCAGCAGTGAAGCGCGGGGTATCTATGGCTACACCTTC. Its translation: CASSEARGIYGYTF. The chain joins TRBV6-1 to TRBJ1-2; unclear D gene. Germline V gene lookup returns CDR1 MNHNS and CDR2 SASEGT. The ends were cut back, 0 bases at V and 4 bases at J, with 9 bases in the middle. The CDR3 has 14 amino acids.

CDR3 in amino acids: CASSYVAGYGYTF. In DNA form, the CDR3 reads TGTGCCAGCAGTTACGTCGCAGGCTATGGCTACACCTTC. The chain has TRBV6-5 and TRBJ1-2; D is ambiguous. The CDR3 spans 13 residues. CDR1 and CDR2 (germline): MNHEY, SVGAGI. V was clipped by 2 bases and J by 4 bases, with 8 bases between them.

The rearrangement uses TRBV28 and TRBJ1-3, with a possible D match to TRBD1 (5 bases). The germline V gene encodes CDR1 MDHEN and CDR2 SYDVKM. The CDR3 spans 13 residues. The V end was cut by 6 bases, the J end by 8 bases, with 14 bases between. The CDR3 protein is CASSPGGVDTIYF. The CDR3 nucleotides are TGTGCCAGCAGCCCCGGAGGGGTGGACACCATATATTTT. The whole variable domain, remainder taken from reference TRBV28 and TRBJ1-3, is DVKVTQSSRYLVKRTGEKVFLECVQDMDHENMFWYRQDPGLGLRLIYFSYDVKMKEKGDIPEGYSVSREKKERFSLILESASTNQTSMYLCASSPGGVDTIYFGEGSWLTVV.

The genes are TRBV7-2 and TRBJ1-5; TRBD1 might be the D (5 bases). The CDR3 totals 13 residues. The germline CDR1 and CDR2 sequences are SGHTA and FQGNSA. V lost 5 bases and J lost 6, with 11 bases in between. This CDR3 reads CASSRAQGQPQHF. For the CDR3, the DNA is TGTGCCAGCAGCCGGGCCCAGGGTCAGCCCCAGCATTTT.

V is TRBV7-2 and J is TRBJ2-2; 7 bases line up with TRBD1. The V segment lost 5 bases and the J segment 8 bases; nucleotides outside the gene matches: 17. Germline V gene sequence: CDR1 SGHTA, CDR2 FQGNSA. The CDR3 runs 17 residues. CDR3 region: CASSPLRGGNLPGELFF. The CDR3 DNA reads as TGTGCCAGCAGCCCCTTAAGAGGGGGCAATTTACCGGGGGAGCTGTTTTTT.

J is TRBJ2-1 and V is TRBV5-1; D uncertain. Per germline, CDR1 SGHRS and CDR2 YFSETQ. The CDR3 is 17 amino acids. Trimming took off 6 bases at V and 0 bases at J, with 19 bases between the two ends. The CDR3 DNA reads as TGCGCCAGCACCCTTGGCCTCTTTTCCGTCTCCTACAATGAGCAGTTCTTC. This translates into CASTLGLFSVSYNEQFF.